The source of this TCR beta chain is a study of graft-versus-host responses after intestinal transplantation (dated by TCRdb to the early 2020s). General notes on the study: The transplants that recipients received were multivisceral, liver-intestinal, or isolated intestinal. A peak of at least 4% donor T cells among recipient peripheral blood mononuclear cells was the definition used for donor T cell macrochimerism. Rather than going through the commercial service, samples from three later patients were sequenced in-house on an Illumina MiSeq and processed with MiXCR. Of the 20 to 25 intestinal transplant recipients enrolled in the cohort, one of whom was a retransplant, a few patients without pretransplant specimens were excluded. Anti-thymocyte globulin induction was given to all recipients, followed by maintenance tacrolimus and steroids for two to four years. Bulk TCR-beta CDR3 sequencing was used to track graft-versus-host and host-versus-graft alloreactive T cell clones in the graft, circulation and bone marrow after intestinal transplantation. Alloreactive clones were identified by sequencing pre-transplant mixed lymphocyte reaction products and comparing them with unstimulated pre-transplant donor and recipient T cells. Overall study results and their limits: GvH clones turned up in recipient bone marrow, with some appearing earlier in ileal mucosa or blood, a pattern consistent with an intestinal mucosal origin. In patients with donor T cell macrochimerism, the allografts had high GvH to HvG T cell clonal ratios. Early after transplant, peak levels of circulating GvH clones were associated with declines in HvG clones. The relatively low number and heterogeneity of intestinal transplant patients limited the conclusions.

V is reduced by 10 bases and J by 0 bases, leaving a spacing of 13 bases between them. The CDR3 has 14 amino acids, counting the end cysteine and phenylalanine. Of all the DNA, just the CDR3 is kept, 42 bases in frame from base 1. CDR1 and CDR2 (SGHTA, FQGNSA) derive from the germline V gene. Libraries came from the immunoSEQ multiplex PCR assay. For most patients, genomic DNA was isolated using the Qiagen DNeasy Blood and Tissue Kit and was shipped frozen to Adaptive Biotechnologies for TCR sequencing. For most patients, high-throughput TCR-beta CDR3 sequencing of genomic DNA was performed by Adaptive Biotechnologies. The study's own analysis went as follows. TCR sequencing data were retrieved from Adaptive's ImmunoSEQ software for more than 15 patients, whereas a few other patients were processed with MiXCR and VDJtools. CD4 versus CD8 sorting errors were corrected by removing sequences found in both subsets at a frequency ratio below 5:1. CDR3 nucleotide sequences shared between donor and recipient were removed because their origin could not be assigned. To be classed as alloreactive, a clone needed at least 2-fold expansion over unstimulated cells and a minimum CFSE-low frequency of 0.002% (template counts) or 0.001% (read counts). Mappable clones were those detected in sequenced pre-transplant spleen, lymph node, or MLR CFSE-low populations of the donor or recipient. The cumulative frequency of alloreactive clones was calculated as a percentage of all sequences, weighted by copy number. TCRdb re-hosts the immuneACCESS table, in-frame sequences only. Its copies lack some clones; in the studies checked, an unresolved V gene accounts for under half of them, and the cause for the rest is not known. V, J and clone size were drawn from that table, and D and trimming were deduced from the DNA. Counted in this sample were around 96,000 clones; around 90% of them appeared once. The ten top clones hold around 0.17% of the sample.

Explained via the paper, the time point label denotes: cells obtained before transplantation from donor or recipient. CD3+CD4+ and CD3+CD8+ populations were FACS-sorted from unstimulated pre-transplant donor and recipient cells taken from spleen or lymph nodes. About this clone: Its antigen is still unknown. There are no base qualities to consult, and no much larger clone falls within one base.

This receptor chain uses TRBV7-2 and TRBJ1-5; the D gene cannot be named for sure. Sequencing was performed on unstimulated CD4+ T cells sorted from spleen or lymph node cells, taken before intestinal transplant. The clonotype comes from a human donor who received an intestinal transplant. The sequenced DNA is TGTGCCACCCAAGCCGGTGGTAGCAATCAGCCCCAGCATTTT. Its translation reads: CATQAGGSNQPQHF.